These T cell receptor beta chains were read from a single sample in a study of cytomegalovirus exposure and HLA in healthy donors. Data came from immunoSEQ multiplex PCR; TCRdb stores just in-frame clones and leaves some out. The table lists hundreds of thousands of clones, 70% to 85% of them singletons. The sample was PBMCs. These receptors were collected from a woman aged 55-75 years in good health and CMV-seropositive. Both conserved end residues are part of each CDR3. Fields, in order: clone size, V gene, CDR3 protein. Size is omitted from some rows. Given values are once, few, many or a class for expanded clones.

>.|TRBV19
CASSIAGTGQETQYF
>.|TRBV7-6
CASSLAGTGPYEQYF
>.|TRBV2
CASRGLRVSTYGYTF
>.|TRBV7-8
CASSPRRTSNEQFF
>.|TRBV5-4
CANSSKTGPGELFF
>.|TRBV18
CASSPPESREKLFF
>.|TRBV19
CASSMGTGYQPQHF
>.|TRBV27
CASSLSPAVAQPQHF
>.|TRBV11-2
CASSFGTGKETQYF
>.|TRBV6-5
CASSAGSYEQYF
>.|TRBV5-1
CASSSDGSSYNEQFF
>few|TRBV19
CASSIGLAGGADTQYF
>.|TRBV5-1
CASSLRQGPNTEAFF
>.|TRBV7-3
CASSPVGGYNEQFF
>.|TRBV7-8
CASSFRAQDQPQHF
>.|TRBV6-1
CASSPNYRGNQPQHF
>.|TRBV6-5
CASSYGGQSYGYTF
>.|TRBV5-1
CASSMGLAGTSTDTQYF
>few|TRBV11-2
CASSEGRGVGTDTQYF
>.|TRBV11-2
CASSKDSSFYGYTF
>.|TRBV5-8
CASTWTGGSNQPQHF
>.|TRBV5-1
CASSFQGETEAFF
>.|TRBV27
CASSPNRDRVFYGYTF
>.|TRBV11-2
CASSRGGGWETQYF
>.|TRBV9
CAGLRQGANEQFF
>.|TRBV5-1
CASSPRASGILQETQYF
>.|TRBV5-4
CASSPSGAGTDTQYF
>.|TRBV19
CASSRQGNQPQHF
>.|TRBV30
CAWSVRQGANGYTF
>.|TRBV28
CASSGSRGGATTGELFF
>.|TRBV11-2
CASSLALANEQFF
>once|TRBV9
CASSVAERSSGTQYF
>.|TRBV5-5
CASSPSGSYEQYF
>.|TRBV2
CASRGGRSGANVLTF